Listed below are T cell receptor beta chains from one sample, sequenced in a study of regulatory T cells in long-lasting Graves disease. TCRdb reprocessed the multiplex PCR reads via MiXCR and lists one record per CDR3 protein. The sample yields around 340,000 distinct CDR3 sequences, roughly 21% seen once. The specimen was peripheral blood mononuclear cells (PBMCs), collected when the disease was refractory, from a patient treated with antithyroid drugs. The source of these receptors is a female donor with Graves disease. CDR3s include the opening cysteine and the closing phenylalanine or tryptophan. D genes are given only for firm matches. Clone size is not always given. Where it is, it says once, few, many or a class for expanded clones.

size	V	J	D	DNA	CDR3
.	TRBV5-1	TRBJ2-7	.	TGCGCCAGCAGCCGTCTGATTTTCAGGGGCGGAAGCTCCTACGAGCAGTACTTC	CASSRLIFRGGSSYEQYF
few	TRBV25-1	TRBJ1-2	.	TGTGCCAGCAGTGTCCCCGGGGCCTATGGCTACACCTTC	CASSVPGAYGYTF
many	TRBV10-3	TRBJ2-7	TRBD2	TGTGCCATTGGACTAGCGGGAGACAACGAGCAGTACTTC	CAIGLAGDNEQYF
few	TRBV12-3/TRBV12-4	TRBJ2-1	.	TGTGCCAGCAGTTCCCTACTAGATAATGAGCAGTTCTTC	CASSSLLDNEQFF
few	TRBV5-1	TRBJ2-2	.	TGCGCCAGCAGCTCGGAGGGACTCAGGCTGTTTTTT	CASSSEGLRLFF
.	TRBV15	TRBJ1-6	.	TGTGCCACCAGCAGAGAAGGAGGGCTCGGTCTTCCCCTCCACTTT	CATSREGGLGLPLHF
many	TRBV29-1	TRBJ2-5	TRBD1	TGCAGCGCCCTGTGGACAGGGAGCGAGACCCAGTACTTC	CSALWTGSETQYF
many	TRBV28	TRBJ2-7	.	TGTGCCAGCGGGGGTAGGTTCTCCTACGAGCAGTACTTC	CASGGRFSYEQYF
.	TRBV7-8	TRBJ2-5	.	TGTGCCAGCAGCCGAAGAATTCCGGGACAGTACGGGGGCCACCAAGAGACCCAGTACTTC	CASSRRIPGQYGGHQETQYF
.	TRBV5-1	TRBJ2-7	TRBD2	TGCGCCAGCAGCTTGGCTCCTAGCGGGAGTGGCTACGAGCAGTACTTC	CASSLAPSGSGYEQYF
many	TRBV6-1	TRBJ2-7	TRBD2	TGTGCCAGCAGCCCCTCGGCCAGGCTAGCGGGACACGAGCAGTACTTC	CASSPSARLAGHEQYF
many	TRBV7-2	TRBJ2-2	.	TGTGCCAGCAGCTTAGTACTGAACACCGGGGAGCTGTTTTTT	CASSLVLNTGELFF
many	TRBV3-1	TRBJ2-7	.	TGTGCCAGCAGCCAAGAAACCATCGGAAGGGACGAGCAGTACTTC	CASSQETIGRDEQYF
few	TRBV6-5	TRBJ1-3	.	TGTGCCAGCAGTTACGGGGGGCGCGCTGGAAACACCATATATTTT	CASSYGGRAGNTIYF
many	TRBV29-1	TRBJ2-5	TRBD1	TGCAGCGTGCTGCTCCGGGACAGGCTCCAAGAGACCCAGTACTTC	CSVLLRDRLQETQYF
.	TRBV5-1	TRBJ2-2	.	TGCGCCAGCAGCTTAGAGGGGTCCGTCACCGGGGAGCTGTTTTTT	CASSLEGSVTGELFF
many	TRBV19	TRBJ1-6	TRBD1	TGTGCCAGTAATGACAGGGGAAAGGGTCATTCACCCCTCCACTTT	CASNDRGKGHSPLHF